A single sample is the source of the 19 T cell receptor beta chains below, sequenced in a study of vaccination and CD4 T cells after COVID-19. The study sequenced cultured CD4+ T cell DNA using the Oncomine TCR Beta short-read assay. Each CDR3 protein is one row after TCRdb ran MiXCR on the PCR reads. Of about 16,000 distinct CDR3 sequences listed, about 61% were seen once; the top ten hold around 11%. The antigens of these receptors remain unknown. The treatment denotes: approximately nine-day PBMC culture with coronavirus spike peptide pools or control peptides (ViraFEST assay). Material for sequencing was CD4+ T cells from blood, cultured in vitro. The receptors stem from a human donor who had recovered from COVID-19.

Concerning this clonotype itself: The limits of the CDR3 on the DNA are not certain, so only TCRdb's listed CDR3 is given. V usage is TRBV29-1 and J usage is TRBJ1-2. Germline V gene lookup returns CDR1 SQVTM and CDR2 ANQGSEA. The CDR3 length equals 12 residues, ends included. Here the CDR3 reads CSVVGAGSTHGF.

The chain recombines TRBV2 with TRBJ1-2; 12 bases match TRBD1. Germline CDR1 reads SNHLY; CDR2 reads FYNNEI. Trimming removed 6 bases from V and 10 bases from J; junction bases left unmatched: 6. The CDR3 has 13 residues. CDR3 DNA: TGTGCCAGCAGAATCGGGACAGGGGGCGACTACACCTTC. Its translation is CASRIGTGGDYTF.

The chain carries TRBV15 and TRBJ1-1; D is possibly TRBD1 (5 bases). Germline V gene lookup returns CDR1 LNHNV and CDR2 YYDKDF (reference sequence). Between the trimmed V and J ends, which lost 0 bases and 0 bases, there was a span of 8 bases. This CDR3 is built from 15 residues. CDR3 sequence (DNA): TGTGCCACCAGCAGAGATGCGACAGTGAACACTGAAGCTTTCTTT. Protein: CATSRDATVNTEAFF. Together with reference TRBV15 and TRBJ1-1, the CDR3 gives the full variable domain: DAMVIQNPRYQVTQFGKPVTLSCSQTLNHNVMYWYQQKSSQAPKLLFHYYDKDFNNEADTPDNFQSRRPNTSFCFLDIRSPGLGDTAMYLCATSRDATVNTEAFFGQGTRLTVV.

The CDR3 region is CASRYDRLPSYEQYF. The CDR3 coding sequence is TGTGCCAGCAGGTACGACCGTCTCCCCTCCTACGAGCAGTACTTC. V is TRBV28 and J is TRBJ2-7; D unresolved. V dropped 6 bases and J dropped 0 bases, with 15 bases sitting between them. From germline, CDR1 is MDHEN and CDR2 SYDVKM. The CDR3 has 15 residues. The complete variable domain, with remaining parts taken from reference TRBV28 and TRBJ2-7, reads DVKVTQSSRYLVKRTGEKVFLECVQDMDHENMFWYRQDPGLGLRLIYFSYDVKMKEKGDIPEGYSVSREKKERFSLILESASTNQTSMYLCASRYDRLPSYEQYFGPGTRLTVT.

DNA for the CDR3: TGCGCCAGCAGCTTGGGTGGCACCCAGAATTCACCCCTCCACTTT. Its protein is CASSLGGTQNSPLHF. V usage is TRBV5-1 and J usage is TRBJ1-6; D ambiguous. Looked up from germline, CDR1 is SGHRS and CDR2 is YFSETQ. V was cut by 0 bases and J by 7 bases, with 11 bases left in between. The CDR3 spans 15 residues. The whole variable domain, remainder taken from reference TRBV5-1 and TRBJ1-6, is KAGVTQTPRYLIKTRGQQVTLSCSPISGHRSVSWYQQTPGQGLQFLFEYFSETQRNKGNFPGRFSGRQFSNSRSEMNVSTLELGDSALYLCASSLGGTQNSPLHFGNGTRLTVT.

The genes are TRBV27 and TRBJ1-1; D not certain. Germline CDR1 and CDR2: MNHEY and SMNVEV (reference sequence). The CDR3 has 12 residues. Trimming took 7 bases from V and 0 from J, leaving 6 bases between them. CDR3 sequence reads: CASISLNTEAFF. The CDR3 nucleotides read TGTGCCAGCATATCTCTGAACACTGAAGCTTTCTTT.

The chain joins TRBV7-2 to TRBJ2-5; tentatively, D is TRBD1 or TRBD2 (6 bases each). V dropped 1 base and J dropped 5 bases, with 17 bases sitting between them. CDR1 SGHTA and CDR2 FQGNSA come from the germline V gene. This CDR3 comprises 16 residues. The CDR3 here is CASSLEEGRGRETQYF. The CDR3 bases are TGTGCCAGCAGCTTAGAGGAGGGCAGGGGCAGGGAGACCCAGTACTTC.

The V gene is TRBV4-2, the J gene TRBJ2-2, with a possible D match to TRBD1 (6 bases). V was pared by 1 base and J by 2 bases, with 17 bases between. This CDR3 region has 18 residues. Per the germline V gene, CDR1 is LGHNA and CDR2 is YNFKEQ. In nucleotides, the CDR3 is TGTGCCAGCAGCCAAGGATGGGGGCAGGGTGGTAACACCGGGGAGCTGTTTTTT. Translated: CASSQGWGQGGNTGELFF.

The J gene is TRBJ1-1, the V gene TRBV3-1; a possible D gene is TRBD1 (5 bases). CDR1 and CDR2 from the germline V gene are LGHDT and YNNKEL (reference sequence). Trimming left V 0 bases short and J 4 bases short, with 12 bases between. The CDR3 spans 15 residues. DNA of the CDR3: TGTGCCAGCAGCCAAGATTGGCAGGGCGGCACTGAAGCTTTCTTT. Its translation is CASSQDWQGGTEAFF.

This clonotype appeared a single time. This sequence joins TRBV15 and TRBJ2-1; D assignment may be TRBD1 or TRBD2 (5 bases each). Germline loops: CDR1 LNHNV, CDR2 YYDKDF (reference sequence). V was shortened by 0 bases and J by 9 bases, with 18 bases between the two germline ends. This CDR3 spans 16 amino acids. DNA of the CDR3: TGTGCCACCAGCAGAGATGGGGGAGAGTTTTCGAGTGAGCAGTTCTTC. Translated: CATSRDGGEFSSEQFF.

The chain recombines TRBV12-3 or TRBV12-4 with TRBJ1-2; TRBD1 agrees at 9 bases. V lost 3 bases to trimming and J lost 8 bases; unmatched junction nucleotides: 1. This CDR3 spans 12 amino acids. For the CDR3, the DNA is TGTGCCAGCAGTTTTGGACAGGGGGGCTACACCTTC. Protein sequence: CASSFGQGGYTF.

This chain uses TRBV28 with TRBJ2-7; weak D call: TRBD2 (6 bases). Germline lookup yields CDR1 MDHEN and CDR2 SYDVKM. The CDR3 consists of 14 residues. The ends were cut back, 7 bases at V and 6 bases at J, with 19 bases in the middle. CDR3 residues: CASTLSRGFGEQYF. CDR3 coding DNA: TGTGCCAGCACCCTCAGCCGGGGGTTCGGCGAGCAGTACTTC.

This chain uses TRBV20-1 with TRBJ2-3; D may be TRBD2 (6 bases). Trimming took off 0 bases at V and 6 bases at J, with 10 bases between the two ends. Germline lookup yields CDR1 DFQATT and CDR2 SNEGSKA (reference sequence). CDR3 size: 13 residues. The CDR3 loop reads CSARDPGLDTQYF. The CDR3 coding sequence is TGCAGTGCTAGAGACCCGGGACTCGATACGCAGTATTTT.

The rearrangement links TRBV29-1 to TRBJ1-1, with D uncertain. The V and J ends lost 6 bases and 0 bases respectively, with 14 bases between them. Germline V gene data show CDR1 as SQVTM and CDR2 as ANQGSEA. This CDR3 is built from 14 residues. CDR3 region: CSVPRTFLNTEAFF. CDR3 DNA sequence: TGCAGCGTGCCAAGGACTTTTTTGAACACTGAAGCTTTCTTT.

The chain is built from TRBV7-3 and TRBJ1-1; no clear D. The CDR3 is made up of 13 amino acids. Trimming removed 0 bases from V and 10 bases from J, with 12 bases in between. Per germline, CDR1 SGHTA and CDR2 FQGTGA. The CDR3, as DNA: TGTGCCAGCAGCTTAACCCCTCTACAAGGAGCTTTCTTT. This sequence encodes CASSLTPLQGAFF.

This chain uses TRBV28 with TRBJ1-2, with D maybe TRBD1 (6 bases). V was cut by 2 bases and J by 5 bases, with 6 bases left in between. The CDR3 has 12 residues. Germline CDR1 and CDR2: MDHEN and SYDVKM. The CDR3: CASSLQGYGYTF. In DNA, the CDR3 is TGTGCCAGCAGTTTACAGGGGTATGGCTACACCTTC.

This chain links TRBV20-1 with TRBJ2-3; 13 bases are shared with TRBD2. The V gene's germline CDR1 is DFQATT and CDR2 SNEGSKA (reference sequence). With 2 bases clipped from V and 4 bases from J, the junction kept 3 bases outside the gene matches. The CDR3 extends over 15 amino acids. CDR3 in DNA: TGCAGTGCTAGATTCGGACTAGCGGGAGCAGATACGCAGTATTTT. Its translation is CSARFGLAGADTQYF.

This clonotype appeared once. The chain carries TRBV6-1 and TRBJ2-2; 15 bases line up with TRBD2. The CDR3 runs to 19 residues. Germline CDR1 and CDR2: MNHNS and SASEGT. V lost 6 bases and J lost 4; bases outside the gene matches: 12. This CDR3 reads CASRTGGLAGGRVTGELFF. The CDR3 DNA sequence: TGTGCCAGCAGGACTGGTGGACTAGCGGGAGGGCGGGTCACCGGGGAGCTGTTTTTT.

This clonotype was counted between two and nine times. The chain has TRBV7-2 and TRBJ1-2, with no clear D. V gave up 1 base and J gave up 7 bases, with 7 bases separating them. CDR3 length: 12 amino acids. Germline CDR1 reads SGHTA; CDR2 reads FQGNSA. Written as DNA, the CDR3 is TGTGCCAGCAGCTTAGTTGCGGTTGGCTACACCTTC. It translates to CASSLVAVGYTF.